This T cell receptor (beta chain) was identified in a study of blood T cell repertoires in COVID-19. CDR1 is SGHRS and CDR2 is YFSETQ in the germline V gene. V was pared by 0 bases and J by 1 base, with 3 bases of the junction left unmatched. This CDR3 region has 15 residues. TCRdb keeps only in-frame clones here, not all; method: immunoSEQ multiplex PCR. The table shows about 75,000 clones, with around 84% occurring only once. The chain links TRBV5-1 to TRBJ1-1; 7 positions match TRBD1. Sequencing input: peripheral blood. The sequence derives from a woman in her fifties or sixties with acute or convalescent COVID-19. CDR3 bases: TGCGCCAGCAGCTTGGCGGGACAGAAGAACACTGAAGCTTTCTTT. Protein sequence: CASSLAGQKNTEAFF. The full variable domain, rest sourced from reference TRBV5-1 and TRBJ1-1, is KAGVTQTPRYLIKTRGQQVTLSCSPISGHRSVSWYQQTPGQGLQFLFEYFSETQRNKGNFPGRFSGRQFSNSRSEMNVSTLELGDSALYLCASSLAGQKNTEAFFGQGTRLTVV.